Sequencing of this T cell receptor (beta chain) was carried out in a study of response to subunit inactivated influenza vaccine. Notes on the study in general: After each seasonal influenza vaccination, few new T cells are recruited, the authors suggested.

The CDR3 totals 12 residues. Deletions cut 1 base from V and 11 bases from J, with 11 bases between. From the RT-PCR reads, TCRdb called clonotypes with MiXCR, one entry per CDR3 protein. The table has roughly 670,000 distinct CDR3 sequences, about 15% seen once. This clonotype occurred many times. Its antigen remains unidentified. Sequencing used PBMCs from blood, obtained 14 to 15 days before vaccination. The clonotype was recovered from a man aged 45-60 years who received an inactivated influenza vaccine. The chain has TRBV12-3 or TRBV12-4 and TRBJ1-1; D not certain. The CDR3 DNA follows: TGTGCCAGCAGTTTAGAAGGCCTAGGGGCTTTCTTT. It codes for CASSLEGLGAFF.